This T cell receptor beta chain was profiled in a study of T cells of healthy individuals. Via MiXCR, TCRdb re-called the 5' RACE reads, giving one row per CDR3 protein. Of approximately 50,000 distinct CDR3 sequences in the sample, approximately 14% were seen once. J gave up 7 bases and V 5 bases, and 14 bases lay outside the gene matches. The germline V gene has CDR1 MNHEY and CDR2 SVGAGI. This CDR3 contains 16 residues. The chain couples TRBV6-5 to TRBJ2-7; 10 bases are a match to TRBD1. This TCR was recovered from a human donor in good health. Here the CDR3 reads CASSPPGQGRSREQYF. CDR3 nucleotide sequence: TGTGCCAGCAGTCCGCCGGGACAGGGGAGGTCGCGGGAGCAGTACTTC.